What follows is one T cell receptor beta chain and its context. The sample is drawn from a study of shared clonotypes between healthy human individuals. The data were produced by immunoSEQ multiplex PCR, yet TCRdb's version contains in-frame clones alone and is incomplete. This table has about half a million clones, around 77% appearing once. The specimen was PBMCs. The receptor was derived from a woman aged 40 to 49 in good health. Some clones in this sample may be carry-over from other donors' samples.

This chain's CDR3 is CASSPEGLPGELFF. The CDR3 nucleotides are TGTGCCAGTAGTCCTGAAGGGCTGCCCGGGGAGCTGTTTTTT. The J gene is TRBJ2-2, the V gene TRBV19, with D uncertain. The CDR3 sequence is 14 residues long. CDR1 and CDR2 (germline): LNHDA, SQIVND (reference sequence). Trimming removed 5 bases from V and 6 bases from J, with 13 bases in between.